The 21 T cell receptor beta chains below come from one sample, sequenced in a study of type 1 regulatory T cells (dated by TCRdb to the early 2020s). The run used an Illumina MiSeq. The public reads were reanalyzed by TCRdb: fastp trimming at Q25, MiXCR alignment, in-frame beta chains only. Every entry covers one CDR3 protein and lists the most common genes and DNA from its rows. This sample holds 35,000 to 50,000 distinct CDR3 sequences; over 9% were observed only once. The ten largest account for 6.5% to 9% of the sample. These receptors are not linked to any known antigen. The sample consisted of cultured non-Tr1 T cells, either the whole culture or a sorted T cell fraction (not recorded which). The cell subset or site label here, explained by the study, means: non-Tr1 population from the T-allo10 product. These receptors originate from a human donor in good health.

The chain couples TRBV6-1 to TRBJ2-3, with 9 bases aligning to TRBD2. The V segment lost 6 bases and the J segment 3 bases; nucleotides outside the gene matches: 10. The CDR3 covers 16 residues. Germline V gives CDR1 MNHNS, CDR2 SASEGT. The CDR3 loop is CASRAYSGRSTDTQYF. The CDR3 DNA reads as TGTGCCAGCAGGGCCTACAGCGGGAGGTCGACAGATACGCAGTATTTT.

The chain combines TRBV27 with TRBJ1-2, with 10 nucleotides matching TRBD1. Germline CDR1 and CDR2: MNHEY and SMNVEV (reference sequence). CDR3 length equals 16 residues. The J segment lost 2 bases and the V segment lost 5 bases, leaving 8 bases of the junction unmatched. In DNA form, the CDR3 reads TGTGCCAGCAGTCCACGGACAGGGGGGATGAACTATGGCTACACCTTC. As protein: CASSPRTGGMNYGYTF.

This clonotype was seen many times. V usage is TRBV12-3 or TRBV12-4 and J usage is TRBJ2-2; D not certain. The CDR3 length is 15 residues. The V and J ends lost 6 bases and 0 bases respectively, with 11 bases between them. The CDR3 sequence is CASSWFVSNTGELFF. The CDR3 DNA reads as TGTGCCAGCAGCTGGTTTGTTTCGAACACCGGGGAGCTGTTTTTT.

This clonotype was counted a few times. The genes are TRBV3-1 and TRBJ2-1, with D unresolved. Germline lookup yields CDR1 LGHDT and CDR2 YNNKEL (reference sequence). The V and J ends lost 4 bases and 0 bases respectively, with 16 bases between them. The CDR3 extends over 17 amino acids. The CDR3 coding sequence is TGTGCCAGCAGCCGGAGACCGCCCTTTGACTCCTACAATGAGCAGTTCTTC. It yields the protein CASSRRPPFDSYNEQFF.

This clonotype was counted only a few times. The chain uses TRBV9 and TRBJ2-2; 10 nucleotides line up with TRBD2. The germline gives CDR1 SGDLS, CDR2 YYNGEE. CDR3 size: 15 residues. Trimming at V came to 4 bases and at J to 6 bases, leaving 6 bases not matched to a gene. CDR3 protein: CASSLSGREAGELFF. For the CDR3, the DNA is TGTGCCAGCAGCCTGAGCGGGAGGGAGGCCGGGGAGCTGTTTTTT.

This clonotype was recorded a few times. This chain links TRBV29-1 with TRBJ2-5; 9 nucleotides align to TRBD1. Germline V gene lookup returns CDR1 SQVTM and CDR2 ANQGSEA. Unmatched junction bases numbered 6, after V lost 5 bases and J lost 5 bases. The CDR3 is 13 amino acids. The CDR3 region has the DNA TGCAGCGTTATCCGGACAGGGGCGGAGACCCAGTACTTC. It codes for CSVIRTGAETQYF.

The V gene is TRBV3-1, the J gene TRBJ2-7; D uncertain. The V gene's germline CDR1 is LGHDT and CDR2 YNNKEL (reference sequence). Trimming took 1 base from V and 4 from J, leaving 5 bases between them. The CDR3 has 12 residues. The CDR3 bases are TGTGCCAGCAGCCAAGTTCTGTACGAGCAGTACTTC. Amino acids: CASSQVLYEQYF.

This clonotype was seen more than once but under ten times. The rearrangement links TRBV29-1 to TRBJ2-3; 8 bases line up with TRBD1. The V segment lost 7 bases and the J segment 2 bases; nucleotides outside the gene matches: 11. The CDR3 extends over 15 amino acids. Germline-derived CDR1 and CDR2 are SQVTM and ANQGSEA. CDR3 DNA: TGCAGCGCTACCGGAGGACAGGGTGCCACAGATACGCAGTATTTT. It translates to CSATGGQGATDTQYF.

This clonotype is medium-sized. The J gene is TRBJ1-2, the V gene TRBV27, with D possibly matching TRBD1 (6 bases). Trimming pared 7 bases from V and 4 bases from J, leaving 19 bases between. CDR1 and CDR2 from the germline V gene are MNHEY and SMNVEV (reference sequence). CDR3 length: 15 residues. The CDR3 nucleotides read TGTGCCAGCACACCGGGGGGGGCTTCTATCTATGGCTACACCTTC. This translates into CASTPGGASIYGYTF.

This clonotype occurred many times. The gene calls are TRBV28 and TRBJ1-2; maybe TRBD1 (5 bases). V dropped 10 bases and J dropped 8 bases, with 14 bases sitting between them. Germline lookup yields CDR1 MDHEN and CDR2 SYDVKM. CDR3 length: 11 residues. The DNA for the CDR3 is TGTGCCATTTCGGACAAACGGGGCTACACCTTC. Translated, it gives CAISDKRGYTF.

This clonotype was observed at least ten times. CDR3 bases: TGTGCCAGCAGAGTGGACAGAACTTCCTCCTACGAGCAGTACTTC. As protein: CASRVDRTSSYEQYF. This sequence joins TRBV7-2 and TRBJ2-7, with D tentatively TRBD1 (6 bases). Germline V gene lookup returns CDR1 SGHTA and CDR2 FQGNSA. The CDR3 runs to 15 residues. V lost 6 bases, J lost 0 bases, and 15 bases lay in between.

This clonotype was seen many times. The V gene is TRBV7-2, the J gene TRBJ2-1; 7 bases match TRBD2. The CDR3 is 13 amino acids. V was pared by 5 bases and J by 6 bases, with 4 bases of the junction left unmatched. CDR1 and CDR2 (germline): SGHTA, FQGNSA. The CDR3 DNA is TGTGCCAGCAGCCCTGGACTAGTCAATGAGCAGTTCTTC. It specifies CASSPGLVNEQFF.

This chain joins TRBV20-1 and TRBJ2-7; a weak D match, TRBD2 (6 bases). The CDR3 is made up of 14 amino acids. Germline lookup yields CDR1 DFQATT and CDR2 SNEGSKA (reference sequence). Deletions cut 5 bases from V and 0 bases from J, with 14 bases between. Here the CDR3 reads CSAWDSRSSYEQYF. The DNA for the CDR3 is TGCAGTGCTTGGGACTCCAGGAGCTCCTACGAGCAGTACTTC.

This clonotype was seen repeatedly, ten times or more. The rearrangement links TRBV5-4 to TRBJ1-2; D gene ambiguous. V lost 4 bases to trimming and J lost 2 bases, with 9 bases between them. The CDR3 covers 13 residues. Germline CDR1 SGHNT, CDR2 YYREEE (reference sequence). CDR3 DNA sequence: TGTGCCAGCAGCCTAACCTCAAACTATGGCTACACCTTC. This encodes CASSLTSNYGYTF. The whole variable domain, filled in from reference TRBV5-4 and TRBJ1-2, reads ETGVTQSPTHLIKTRGQQVTLRCSSQSGHNTVSWYQQALGQGPQFIFQYYREEENGRGNFPPRFSGLQFPNYSSELNVNALELDDSALYLCASSLTSNYGYTFGSGTRLTVV.

At least ten counts were recorded for this clonotype. This chain joins TRBV5-1 and TRBJ2-7, with 9 bases identical to TRBD2. Germline V gives CDR1 SGHRS, CDR2 YFSETQ. V lost 4 bases to trimming and J lost 2 bases; unmatched junction nucleotides: 16. This CDR3 comprises 18 residues. DNA for the CDR3: TGCGCCAGCAGCCCGCTTCCCGGACTAGCGACCGTTACCTACGAGCAGTACTTC. Protein product: CASSPLPGLATVTYEQYF.

There are a few counts of this clonotype. This chain connects TRBV7-2 to TRBJ2-3; D not certain. The CDR3 runs to 15 residues. V dropped 0 bases and J dropped 2 bases, with 9 bases sitting between them. Germline V gene lookup returns CDR1 SGHTA and CDR2 FQGNSA. In nucleotides, the CDR3 is TGTGCCAGCAGCTTAGCGAAAGGGATCACAGATACGCAGTATTTT. Its translation: CASSLAKGITDTQYF. Full variable domain (rest looked up from reference TRBV7-2 and TRBJ2-3): GAGVSQSPSNKVTEKGKDVELRCDPISGHTALYWYRQSLGQGLEFLIYFQGNSAPDKSGLPSDRFSAERTGGSVSTLTIQRTQQEDSAVYLCASSLAKGITDTQYFGPGTRLTVL.

Concerning this clonotype itself: A much larger clone sits a single nucleotide away, making a read error possible. CDR3: CASSPEGEIGAKNIQYF. For the CDR3, the DNA is TGCGCCAGCAGCCCCGAGGGGGAAATAGGAGCCAAAAACATTCAGTACTTC. The chain links TRBV5-1 to TRBJ2-4, with D possibly being TRBD1 (6 bases). Per germline, CDR1 SGHRS and CDR2 YFSETQ. Trimming stripped 4 bases from V and 0 bases from J, with 17 bases between. CDR3 length: 17 residues.

In this sample, this clonotype turned up a few times. The chain couples TRBV7-2 to TRBJ2-5; a possible D gene is TRBD2 (5 bases). Germline CDR1 reads SGHTA; CDR2 reads FQGNSA. Trimming cost V 4 bases and J 8 bases, with 14 bases left between them. CDR3 length: 13 amino acids. CDR3 DNA: TGTGCCAGCAGCTGGGGAGTTAGACAAACCCAGTACTTC. This translates into CASSWGVRQTQYF.

This clonotype was seen only a few times. The chain uses TRBV10-2 and TRBJ2-3, with TRBD1 identical over 7 bases. J gave up 2 bases and V 6 bases, and 8 bases lay outside the gene matches. Germline V gene sequence: CDR1 WSHSY, CDR2 SAAADI. The CDR3 contains 15 residues. CDR3 bases: TGCGCCAGCAGAGATACGGGGACAGACACAGATACGCAGTATTTT. Protein sequence: CASRDTGTDTDTQYF.

Many counts were recorded for this clonotype. V and J are TRBV5-1 and TRBJ1-4; D ambiguous. V lost 5 bases to trimming and J lost 8 bases, with 16 bases between them. The CDR3 loop spans 14 amino acids. Germline CDR1 and CDR2: SGHRS and YFSETQ. As DNA, the CDR3 is TGCGCCAGCAGTGCAGACTCTCGAACGGAAAAACTGTTTTTT. It is translated as CASSADSRTEKLFF.

This clonotype was detected many times. The chain uses TRBV12-3 or TRBV12-4 and TRBJ1-5, with D tentatively TRBD1 (5 bases). The CDR3 covers 15 residues. Trimming cost V 4 bases and J 1 base, with 11 bases left between them. The CDR3 DNA is TGTGCCAGCAGTTCACAGGACGGCAGCAATCAGCCCCAGCATTTT. Protein product: CASSSQDGSNQPQHF.